These 26 T cell receptor beta chains came from one sample sequenced in a study of cytomegalovirus exposure and HLA in healthy donors. The PCR was carried out with 60 Vbeta primers and 13 Jbeta primers. Clones were sequenced by immunoSEQ multiplex PCR, and TCRdb holds only the in-frame ones, with some missing. The data contain more than 110,000 clones, 75% to 80% of them singletons. The sequenced material came from PBMCs. Source of these receptors: a woman aged 50 to 60 in good health and CMV-seronegative.

With regard to this clone: The sample holds other DNA sequences that translate to the same CDR3. The rearrangement links TRBV4-3 to TRBJ2-3, with D possibly TRBD2 on 5 matching bases. The germline V gene has CDR1 LGHNA and CDR2 YSLEER. CDR3 length: 15 residues. The ends were cut back, 0 bases at V and 1 base at J, with 8 bases in the middle. CDR3 sequence reads: CASSQDPRGTDTQYF. The CDR3 region has the DNA TGCGCCAGCAGCCAAGATCCGCGGGGCACAGATACGCAGTATTTT.

As to this clone: At one end the junction does not follow the germline gene, possibly because of a read error. V gene TRBV5-1 combines with J gene TRBJ1-2; perhaps TRBD1 as D (6 bases). CDR3 length: 15 residues. Germline CDR1 and CDR2: SGHRS and YFSETQ. Here the CDR3 DNA reads TGCGCCAGCAGTTTGGTTAGCGGGACAAACTATGGCTACACCTTC. Its translation is CASSLVSGTNYGYTF. Variable domain in full (rest from reference TRBV5-1 and TRBJ1-2): KAGVTQTPRYLIKTRGQQVTLSCSPISGHRSVSWYQQTPGQGLQFLFEYFSETQRNKGNFPGRFSGRQFSNSRSEMNVSTLELGDSALYLCASSLVSGTNYGYTFGSGTRLTVV.

The count of this clone is one. This rearrangement joins TRBV10-3 to TRBJ2-2; a possible D gene is TRBD1 (5 bases). Trimming removed 4 bases from V and 7 bases from J, with 16 bases in between. CDR3 length: 15 amino acids. From germline, CDR1 is ENHRY and CDR2 SYGVKD. The CDR3, as DNA: TGTGCCATCAGTGTAATAGGGGTGGAAGTCGGGGAGCTGTTTTTT. It specifies CAISVIGVEVGELFF.

J is TRBJ1-1 and V is TRBV7-2, with D possibly being TRBD1 (5 bases). Between the trimmed V and J ends, which lost 4 bases and 5 bases, there was a span of 17 bases. CDR1 and CDR2 (germline): SGHTA, FQGNSA. The CDR3 runs to 15 residues. The CDR3 sequence: CASSSMVGVLTEAFF. The CDR3 DNA follows: TGTGCCAGCAGCTCGATGGTAGGGGTCTTAACTGAAGCTTTCTTT.

The rearrangement links TRBV10-2 to TRBJ1-2; the match to TRBD1 covers 9 bases. V shed 1 base and J 7 bases; nucleotides not matched to a gene: 1. Germline values: CDR1 WSHSY, CDR2 SAAADI. The CDR3 spans 13 residues. The CDR3 protein is CASSEYRGRGYTF. Here the CDR3 DNA reads TGCGCCAGCAGTGAGTACAGGGGGCGTGGCTACACCTTC.

V is TRBV15 and J is TRBJ2-3, with TRBD2 matching 9 bases. The junction had 1 base not matched to a gene; V was cut back by 0 bases and J by 0 bases. Germline-derived CDR1 and CDR2 are LNHNV and YYDKDF (reference sequence). The CDR3 is made up of 16 amino acids. The CDR3 sequence: CATSRESGGSTDTQYF. CDR3 DNA: TGTGCCACCAGCAGAGAAAGCGGGGGGAGCACAGATACGCAGTATTTT.

The V and J genes are TRBV2 and TRBJ1-2; possibly TRBD1 for D (6 bases). Germline V CDR1 and CDR2: SNHLY, FYNNEI. The CDR3 totals 13 residues. Trimming pared 10 bases from V and 6 bases from J, leaving 18 bases between. This chain's CDR3 is CATPDSFIHGYTF. The CDR3, as DNA: TGTGCCACTCCGGACAGTTTCATTCATGGCTACACCTTC.

The chain links TRBV13 to TRBJ1-1, with no clear D. The germline gives CDR1 PRHDT, CDR2 FYEKMQ (reference sequence). The CDR3 extends over 13 amino acids. Trimming removed 6 bases at V and 4 bases at J, with 12 bases between. CDR3 in amino acids: CASRPDSGTEAFF. The CDR3 nucleotides are TGTGCCAGCAGACCCGATTCGGGCACTGAAGCTTTCTTT.

The chain combines TRBV4-3 with TRBJ1-2, with 7 nucleotides matching TRBD1. V lost 2 bases, J lost 6 bases, and 9 bases stayed unmatched. The germline V gene encodes CDR1 LGHNA and CDR2 YSLEER. The CDR3 loop spans 15 amino acids. Here the CDR3 reads CASSQNQGGGHGYTF. The CDR3 coding sequence is TGCGCCAGCAGCCAAAACCAGGGGGGCGGGCATGGCTACACCTTC.

The chain joins TRBV4-3 to TRBJ2-7, with 7 positions matching TRBD1. The V gene end was trimmed by 5 bases and the J gene end by 6 bases; junction bases not matched to a gene: 10. The CDR3 length is 14 residues. Germline V gene data show CDR1 as LGHNA and CDR2 as YSLEER. The CDR3 sequence is CASSSRTGWGEQYF. The CDR3 bases are TGCGCCAGCAGCTCACGGACAGGATGGGGCGAGCAGTACTTC.

CDR3 nucleotide sequence: TGTGCCAGCAGCTCCCGAGCGGGCCTAACGCCGAGAAAAGAGACCCAGTACTTC. Protein product: CASSSRAGLTPRKETQYF. The J gene is TRBJ2-5, the V gene TRBV5-4, with a possible D match to TRBD2 (6 bases). The CDR3 runs 18 residues. The germline CDR1 and CDR2 sequences are SGHNT and YYREEE (reference sequence). Deletions cut 3 bases from V and 3 bases from J, with 24 bases between. Looking up the rest from reference TRBV5-4 and TRBJ2-5 gives the full variable domain: ETGVTQSPTHLIKTRGQQVTLRCSSQSGHNTVSWYQQALGQGPQFIFQYYREEENGRGNFPPRFSGLQFPNYSSELNVNALELDDSALYLCASSSRAGLTPRKETQYFGPGTRLLVL.

The CDR3 bases are TGCGCCAGCAGCCCGCTCGGTGCTAGCGGGGACAATAATGAGCAGTTCTTC. This codes for CASSPLGASGDNNEQFF. The chain recombines TRBV4-1 with TRBJ2-1, with TRBD2 identical over 9 bases. This CDR3 region has 17 residues. CDR1 and CDR2 (germline): MGHRA, YSYEKL. The V and J ends lost 4 bases and 7 bases, in that order; junction bases with no gene match: 14.

The chain joins TRBV7-9 to TRBJ2-7; 8 nucleotides align to TRBD2. This CDR3 has 14 residues. Germline CDR1 and CDR2: SEHNR and FQNEAQ (reference sequence). V dropped 5 bases and J dropped 7; count of bases not matched to a gene: 10. CDR3: CASSPGLEGGEQYF. The CDR3 coding sequence is TGTGCCAGCAGCCCGGGACTAGAAGGGGGGGAGCAGTACTTC.

The chain uses TRBV19 and TRBJ2-2, with 10 nucleotides matching TRBD1. Germline V gene data show CDR1 as LNHDA and CDR2 as SQIVND (reference sequence). There are 14 residues in the CDR3. V gave up 7 bases and J gave up 5 bases; unmatched junction bases: 4. Here the CDR3 DNA reads TGTGCCAGTACCGGGACAGGGGCTACCGGGGAGCTGTTTTTT. Its protein product is CASTGTGATGELFF.

V usage is TRBV6-4 and J usage is TRBJ2-5, with TRBD1 as a possible D gene (6 bases). The length of the CDR3 is 13 residues. Germline V gene lookup returns CDR1 MRHNA and CDR2 SNTAGT. V was clipped by 6 bases and J by 2 bases, with 10 bases between them. Here the CDR3 DNA reads TGTGCCAGCAGCCGGGACACGCAAGAGACCCAGTACTTC. Amino acids: CASSRDTQETQYF.

The rearrangement links TRBV19 to TRBJ1-2; TRBD1 might be the D (6 bases). V was cut by 6 bases and J by 4 bases, with 15 bases left in between. Germline assignment: CDR1 LNHDA and CDR2 SQIVND (reference sequence). The CDR3 is made up of 14 amino acids. The CDR3 protein is CASSPTGPPYGYTF. In nucleotides, the CDR3 is TGTGCCAGTAGCCCTACAGGGCCCCCCTATGGCTACACCTTC.

This chain connects TRBV5-4 to TRBJ2-3, with D possibly matching TRBD2 (7 bases). CDR1 and CDR2 from the germline V gene are SGHNT and YYREEE (reference sequence). The CDR3 loop spans 15 amino acids. Trimming shortened V by 4 bases and J by 0 bases, and 12 bases separated the two germline ends. The CDR3 DNA sequence: TGTGCCAGCAGCCCGGGGAGGGGGAGCACAGATACGCAGTATTTT. Protein: CASSPGRGSTDTQYF.

The J gene is TRBJ1-4, the V gene TRBV6-1, with D uncertain. The CDR3 is made up of 13 amino acids. Per the germline V gene, CDR1 is MNHNS and CDR2 is SASEGT. The V end lost 7 bases, the J end lost 5 bases, and 11 bases lay between the germline ends. For the CDR3, the DNA is TGTGCCAGCACTTCAACAGCAAATGAAAAACTGTTTTTT. Translating gives CASTSTANEKLFF.

CDR3 residues: CATSRERAGENTDTQYF. CDR3 sequence (DNA): TGTGCCACCAGCAGAGAGCGAGCGGGGGAGAACACAGATACGCAGTATTTT. The chain joins TRBV15 to TRBJ2-3; 8 nucleotides agree with TRBD2. Trimming cost V 0 bases and J 2 bases; bases outside gene matches: 7. CDR3 size: 17 residues. Per the germline V gene, CDR1 is LNHNV and CDR2 is YYDKDF (reference sequence).

V gene TRBV11-2 combines with J gene TRBJ2-2; 8 positions match TRBD1. This CDR3 region has 15 residues. Looked up from germline, CDR1 is SGHAT and CDR2 is FQNNGV. J gave up 1 base and V 4 bases, and 2 bases lay outside the gene matches. The CDR3: CASSSGTGNTGELFF. CDR3 in DNA: TGTGCCAGCAGCTCCGGGACAGGGAACACCGGGGAGCTGTTTTTT.

CDR3 DNA: TGTGCCTGGAGTCACACATCTGGAAACACCATATATTTT. Translation gives CAWSHTSGNTIYF. J is TRBJ1-3 and V is TRBV30; D gene unclear. There are 13 residues in the CDR3. Germline assignment: CDR1 GTSNPN and CDR2 SVGIG (reference sequence). V was shortened by 2 bases and J by 1 base, with 6 bases between the two germline ends. Full variable domain (remainder filled in from reference TRBV30 and TRBJ1-3): SQTIHQWPATLVQPVGSPLSLECTVEGTSNPNLYWYRQAAGRGLQLLFYSVGIGQISSEVPQNLSASRPQDRQFILSSKKLLLSDSGFYLCAWSHTSGNTIYFGEGSWLTVV.

The chain employs TRBV11-1 and TRBJ2-2; TRBD1 is a possible D gene (6 bases). CDR3 length: 17 amino acids. V was clipped by 5 bases and J by 5 bases, with 21 bases between them. CDR1 is SGHAT, CDR2 FQDESV, per germline (reference sequence). The CDR3 nucleotides read TGTGCCAGCAGCCCCGCGGTGTGGGCAGGGGTTACCGGGGAGCTGTTTTTT. Its protein is CASSPAVWAGVTGELFF.

This chain uses TRBV2 with TRBJ2-6; 10 nucleotides line up with TRBD1. This CDR3 is built from 16 residues. The germline V gene has CDR1 SNHLY and CDR2 FYNNEI. With 4 bases clipped from V and 3 bases from J, the junction kept 3 bases outside the gene matches. The CDR3: CASSATGGGGANVLTF. CDR3 DNA: TGTGCCAGCAGTGCGACAGGGGGCGGTGGGGCCAACGTCCTGACTTTC.

The chain carries TRBV5-1 and TRBJ2-1; 10 nucleotides agree with TRBD2. The V and J ends lost 0 bases and 4 bases, in that order; junction bases with no gene match: 22. The CDR3 length is 22 residues. Germline CDR1 and CDR2: SGHRS and YFSETQ. CDR3: CASSLAVSRGLAGDRIYNEQFF. CDR3 coding DNA: TGCGCCAGCAGCTTGGCGGTTTCTAGGGGGCTAGCGGGGGATCGAATATACAATGAGCAGTTCTTC.

This clone was seen once. Other DNA sequences within the sample encode an identical CDR3. The chain uses TRBV27 and TRBJ2-7, with 7 bases lining up with TRBD1. The CDR3 has 15 residues. J was trimmed by 3 bases and V by 6 bases; bases with no gene match: 11. Germline loops: CDR1 MNHEY, CDR2 SMNVEV (reference sequence). CDR3 DNA sequence: TGTGCCAGCAGAGTAGAGGGACAGCAGTTCTACGAGCAGTACTTC. Amino acid sequence: CASRVEGQQFYEQYF.

The V call is TRBV5-1, the J call TRBJ1-5; maybe TRBD1 (5 bases). Germline assignment: CDR1 SGHRS and CDR2 YFSETQ. Between the trimmed V and J ends, which lost 1 base and 6 bases, there was a span of 14 bases. This CDR3 has 15 amino acids. CDR3 coding DNA: TGCGCCAGCAGCTTGAACTCCAGGGATGGTCAGCCCCAGCATTTT. Protein product: CASSLNSRDGQPQHF.